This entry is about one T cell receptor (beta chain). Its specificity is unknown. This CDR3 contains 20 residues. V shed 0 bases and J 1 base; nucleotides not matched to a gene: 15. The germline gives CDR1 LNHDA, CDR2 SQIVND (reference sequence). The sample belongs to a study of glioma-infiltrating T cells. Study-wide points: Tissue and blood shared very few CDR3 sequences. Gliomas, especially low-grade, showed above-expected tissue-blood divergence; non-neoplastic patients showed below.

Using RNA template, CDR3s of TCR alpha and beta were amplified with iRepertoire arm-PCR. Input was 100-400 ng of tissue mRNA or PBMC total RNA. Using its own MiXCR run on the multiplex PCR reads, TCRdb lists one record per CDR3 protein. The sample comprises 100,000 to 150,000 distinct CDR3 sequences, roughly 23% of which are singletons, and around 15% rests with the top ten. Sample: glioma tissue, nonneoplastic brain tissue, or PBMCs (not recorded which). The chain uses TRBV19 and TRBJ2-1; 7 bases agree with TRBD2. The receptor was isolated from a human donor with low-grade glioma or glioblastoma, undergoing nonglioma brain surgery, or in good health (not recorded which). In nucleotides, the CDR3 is TGTGCCAGTAGTATAGATCTAGAAGCGGGGAGGGGTTTTTCCTACAATGAGCAGTTCTTC. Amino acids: CASSIDLEAGRGFSYNEQFF.